The clone carrying this TCR beta chain was seen more than once but under ten times. The sample belongs to a study of OX40 agonist ivuxolimab in advanced cancers. Sequencing was performed with immunoSEQ multiplex PCR; in TCRdb, only in-frame clones are kept and a portion is missing. The sample yields over 95,000 clones, roughly 83% seen once. This receptor was identified in an adult with an advanced solid tumor such as melanoma, head and neck, liver or kidney cancer. The starting material was CD4+ or CD8+ T cells sorted from blood, obtained in a trial of the OX40 agonist ivuxolimab.

The CDR3 DNA sequence: TGTGCCAGCTCACCAAGGGGAGAAGAGACCCAGTACTTC. Amino acids: CASSPRGEETQYF. The chain uses TRBV18 and TRBJ2-5, with D possibly called TRBD1 or TRBD2 (5 bases each). V lost 2 bases, J lost 3 bases, and 7 bases lay in between. CDR1 is KGHSH and CDR2 is LQKENI in the germline V gene. This CDR3 has 13 residues.